These 14 T cell receptor beta chains were sequenced from one sample in a study of identifying expanded T cells in peripheral blood. Profiled with immunoSEQ multiplex PCR; TCRdb holds only in-frame clones, not every one. The profile shows about 81,000 clones, 80% to 85% of them singletons. The sample consisted of blood. These receptor sequences come from a person aged 18-70 years in good health.

This chain joins TRBV4-3 and TRBJ2-3; 7 bases agree with TRBD2. V shed 1 base, J shed 2 bases, and the junction held 6 bases outside the gene matches. This CDR3 region has 16 residues. Germline assignment: CDR1 LGHNA and CDR2 YSLEER. The DNA for the CDR3 is TGCGCCAGCAGCCAAGGTGGCGGGAGAACCACAGATACGCAGTATTTT. Its translation: CASSQGGGRTTDTQYF.

The chain carries TRBV19 and TRBJ2-2; 10 bases match TRBD2. CDR1 is LNHDA and CDR2 is SQIVND in the germline V gene (reference sequence). The V segment lost 6 bases and the J segment 5 bases; nucleotides outside the gene matches: 15. This CDR3 has 18 amino acids. The CDR3 spells CASRFDLAGVGWTGELFF. Written as DNA, the CDR3 is TGTGCCAGTAGATTCGATCTAGCGGGAGTGGGCTGGACCGGGGAGCTGTTTTTT. The full variable domain, with the rest looked up from reference TRBV19 and TRBJ2-2, is DGGITQSPKYLFRKEGQNVTLSCEQNLNHDAMYWYRQDPGQGLRLIYYSQIVNDFQKGDIAEGYSVSREKKESFPLTVTSAQKNPTAFYLCASRFDLAGVGWTGELFFGEGSRLTVL.

This chain connects TRBV5-1 to TRBJ2-7; TRBD2 matches at 13 bases. V shed 3 bases and J 3 bases; nucleotides not matched to a gene: 3. There are 15 residues in the CDR3. Germline lookup yields CDR1 SGHRS and CDR2 YFSETQ. The CDR3 loop is CASSWTSGSVYEQYF. For the CDR3, the DNA is TGCGCCAGCAGCTGGACTAGCGGGAGCGTCTACGAGCAGTACTTC.

The gene calls are TRBV4-2 and TRBJ2-5; D might be TRBD1 (5 bases). Germline V gene data show CDR1 as LGHNA and CDR2 as YNFKEQ. Deletions cut 1 base from V and 2 bases from J, with 11 bases between. The CDR3 has 15 amino acids. The CDR3 DNA is TGTGCCAGCAGCCAAGCCCAACAGGAACAAGAGACCCAGTACTTC. Translated: CASSQAQQEQETQYF.

This clone was seen just once. The J gene is TRBJ2-7, the V gene TRBV27, with 10 bases lining up with TRBD2. The CDR3 is made up of 14 amino acids. V lost 5 bases and J lost 7; bases outside the gene matches: 8. Germline assignment: CDR1 MNHEY and CDR2 SMNVEV (reference sequence). Written as DNA, the CDR3 is TGTGCCAGCAGTACTCGGGCTAGCGGGAGTGAGCAGTACTTC. Translating it yields CASSTRASGSEQYF.

This clone was seen only a few times. The chain links TRBV7-3 to TRBJ2-5, with TRBD2 matching 8 bases. Germline-derived CDR1 and CDR2 are SGHTA and FQGTGA. J was trimmed by 5 bases and V by 5 bases; bases with no gene match: 10. The CDR3 runs to 15 residues. CDR3 DNA sequence: TGTGCCAGCAGCCTGAGCGGGAGTGGTTATGAGACCCAGTACTTC. The encoded protein is CASSLSGSGYETQYF.

This clone occurred a few times. This rearrangement joins TRBV6-5 to TRBJ2-3; 7 bases align to TRBD2. The CDR3 has 15 amino acids. Germline assignment: CDR1 MNHEY and CDR2 SVGAGI. The V segment lost 0 bases and the J segment 1 base; nucleotides outside the gene matches: 1. The CDR3 sequence: CASSYSTSGTDTQYF. The CDR3 bases are TGTGCCAGCAGTTACTCAACTAGCGGCACAGATACGCAGTATTTT.

About this clone itself: One junction end disagrees with the germline gene, perhaps due to a read error. The rearrangement uses TRBV7-8 and TRBJ2-7; 9 bases line up with TRBD2. This CDR3 spans 13 amino acids. Germline V CDR1 and CDR2: SGHVS, FQNEAQ. The CDR3 is CASSLAGRYEQYF. The DNA of the CDR3 is TGTGCCAGCAGCCTAGCGGGACGCTACGAGCAGTACTTC.

The chain combines TRBV4-3 with TRBJ2-5, with D unresolved. Germline CDR1 and CDR2: LGHNA and YSLEER. Trimming pared 1 base from V and 1 base from J, leaving 10 bases between. The CDR3 is made up of 15 amino acids. The CDR3 coding sequence is TGCGCCAGCAGCCAAGGTCTTTACGCCCAAGAGACCCAGTACTTC. Translation: CASSQGLYAQETQYF.

This chain uses TRBV28 with TRBJ2-7; 7 bases agree with TRBD1. The V and J ends lost 8 bases and 0 bases, in that order; junction bases with no gene match: 13. This CDR3 comprises 16 residues. Germline V gives CDR1 MDHEN, CDR2 SYDVKM. CDR3 nucleotide sequence: TGTGCCAGCTCCCCGGGACAGCCCGCTTTCTCCTACGAGCAGTACTTC. It specifies CASSPGQPAFSYEQYF.

This clone was observed a single time. V and J are TRBV11-2 and TRBJ2-3; D may match TRBD1 or TRBD2 (5 bases each). Germline CDR1 and CDR2: SGHAT and FQNNGV. V was trimmed by 3 bases and J by 0 bases, leaving 16 bases between them. The CDR3 covers 17 residues. This CDR3 is CASSFFAGTASTDTQYF. CDR3 coding DNA: TGTGCCAGCAGCTTCTTCGCTGGGACGGCCAGCACAGATACGCAGTATTTT. The variable domain in full, completed from reference TRBV11-2 and TRBJ2-3, reads EAGVAQSPRYKIIEKRQSVAFWCNPISGHATLYWYQQILGQGPKLLIQFQNNGVVDDSQLPKDRFSAERLKGVDSTLKIQPAKLEDSAVYLCASSFFAGTASTDTQYFGPGTRLTVL.

This chain connects TRBV15 to TRBJ2-2; 7 bases match TRBD1. Trimming took 5 bases from V and 3 from J; bases not matched to a gene: 6. Germline CDR1 reads LNHNV; CDR2 reads YYDKDF (reference sequence). The CDR3 covers 15 residues. The CDR3 spells CATSSSGTDTGELFF. The CDR3 DNA sequence: TGTGCCACCAGCTCATCCGGGACAGACACCGGGGAGCTGTTTTTT.

This clone was detected only a few times. This rearrangement joins TRBV7-9 to TRBJ2-3; D remains ambiguous. The germline V gene encodes CDR1 SEHNR and CDR2 FQNEAQ (reference sequence). Trimming removed 5 bases at V and 11 bases at J, with 2 bases between. The CDR3 loop spans 8 amino acids. CDR3 bases: TGTGCCAGCAGCCGGCAGTATTTT. Protein sequence: CASSRQYF.

The sample holds one count of this clone. This sequence joins TRBV4-1 and TRBJ2-1; tentatively, D is TRBD2 (5 bases). Trimming removed 1 base at V and 9 bases at J, with 7 bases between. Germline CDR1 is MGHRA and CDR2 is YSYEKL. The CDR3 is 12 residues long. The CDR3 DNA follows: TGCGCCAGCAGCCAAGGGGAGACTGAGCAGTTCTTC. This codes for CASSQGETEQFF.